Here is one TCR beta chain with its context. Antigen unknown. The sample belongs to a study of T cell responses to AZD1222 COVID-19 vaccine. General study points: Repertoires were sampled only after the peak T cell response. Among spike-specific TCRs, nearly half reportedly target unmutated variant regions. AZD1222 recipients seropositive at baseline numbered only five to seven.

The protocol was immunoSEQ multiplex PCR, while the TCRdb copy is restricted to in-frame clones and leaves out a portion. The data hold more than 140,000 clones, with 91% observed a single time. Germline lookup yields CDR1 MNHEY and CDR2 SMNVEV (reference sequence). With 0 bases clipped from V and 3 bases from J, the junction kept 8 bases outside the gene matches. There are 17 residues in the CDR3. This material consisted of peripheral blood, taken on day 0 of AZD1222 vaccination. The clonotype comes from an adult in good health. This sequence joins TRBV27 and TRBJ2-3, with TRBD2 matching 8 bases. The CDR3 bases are TGTGCCAGCAGTTTATCCAGCGGGGGAGGATTTACAGATACGCAGTATTTT. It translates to CASSLSSGGGFTDTQYF.